One and the same sample provided the 19 T cell receptor beta chains below, sequenced in a study of T-cell memory formation after mild COVID-19. TCRdb used MiXCR to reprocess the 5' RACE reads, holding one entry per CDR3 protein. The data show roughly 350,000 distinct CDR3 sequences, 25% to 30% seen once. The sequenced sample consisted of PBMCs or a T cell subset sorted from them (not recorded which). Every receptor here comes from an adult woman who had mild COVID-19 (a few samples of this study predate the infection). Cell type and time point are not known.

The chain combines TRBV6-5 with TRBJ1-2; maybe TRBD1 (5 bases). V shed 4 bases and J shed 8 bases, with 14 bases lying between them. Germline CDR1 MNHEY, CDR2 SVGAGI. The CDR3 is made up of 13 amino acids. The CDR3 region is CASSSGLTSGYTF. The DNA of the CDR3 is TGTGCCAGCAGTTCGGGACTCACGAGCGGCTACACCTTC.

This clonotype has more than one count but fewer than ten. CDR3 nucleotides: TGCGCCAGCAGCTTCGCCCCGACAGGGGGTAACCCAGATACGCAGTATTTT. It specifies CASSFAPTGGNPDTQYF. This chain joins TRBV5-1 and TRBJ2-3; TRBD1 matches at 9 bases. Trimming at V came to 2 bases and at J to 4 bases, leaving 11 bases not matched to a gene. Germline assignment: CDR1 SGHRS and CDR2 YFSETQ. The CDR3 consists of 17 residues.

This clonotype was seen many times. This chain connects TRBV5-1 to TRBJ1-2; D ambiguous. This CDR3 region has 14 residues. The germline V gene has CDR1 SGHRS and CDR2 YFSETQ. The ends were cut back, 4 bases at V and 3 bases at J, with 13 bases in the middle. CDR3 in amino acids: CASSQLTPDYGYTF. The DNA for the CDR3 is TGCGCCAGCAGCCAACTTACCCCGGACTATGGCTACACCTTC.

A few counts support this clonotype. This chain connects TRBV5-1 to TRBJ1-1; D is unresolved. CDR1 is SGHRS, CDR2 YFSETQ, per germline. With 3 bases removed from V and 1 base from J, the gap between germline ends came to 10 bases. The CDR3 extends over 14 amino acids. DNA for the CDR3: TGCGCCAGCAGCTCAAACCGGGAGAACACTGAAGCTTTCTTT. Translation: CASSSNRENTEAFF.

This clonotype was detected only a few times. The J gene is TRBJ2-2, the V gene TRBV9; D is unclear. V was shortened by 4 bases and J by 3 bases, with 10 bases between the two germline ends. CDR3 length equals 14 residues. Looked up from germline, CDR1 is SGDLS and CDR2 is YYNGEE. The CDR3 sequence: CASSHDGYTGELFF. The CDR3 DNA follows: TGTGCCAGCAGCCATGACGGCTACACCGGGGAGCTGTTTTTT.

The chain has TRBV7-2 and TRBJ1-2; D possibly corresponds to TRBD1 (6 bases). The CDR3 spans 13 residues. Deletions cut 11 bases from V and 6 bases from J, with 19 bases between. Germline assignment: CDR1 SGHTA and CDR2 FQGNSA. This chain's CDR3 is CASGRDTDDGYTF. CDR3 nucleotides: TGTGCCTCCGGACGGGACACCGACGATGGCTACACCTTC.

The J gene is TRBJ1-1, the V gene TRBV30; D might be TRBD1 (5 bases). The CDR3 sequence is 15 residues long. V was clipped by 3 bases and J by 0 bases, with 14 bases between them. Germline CDR1 is GTSNPN and CDR2 is SVGIG (reference sequence). This chain's CDR3 is CAWRPSGLMNTEAFF. CDR3 DNA: TGTGCCTGGAGACCTTCGGGACTCATGAACACTGAAGCTTTCTTT.

The genes are TRBV12-3 or TRBV12-4 and TRBJ2-5; tentatively, D is TRBD2 (7 bases). The V and J ends lost 2 bases and 4 bases respectively, with 17 bases between them. This CDR3 is 16 amino acids long. Here the CDR3 DNA reads TGTGCCAGCAGTTTAATTTGGGGGGGCAAGAGAGAGACCCAGTACTTC. The encoded protein is CASSLIWGGKRETQYF.

This clonotype was found a few times. The rearrangement links TRBV24-1 to TRBJ2-7; D unclear. The CDR3 totals 15 residues. Deletions cut 4 bases from V and 3 bases from J, with 15 bases between. Germline V lookup: CDR1 KGHDR, CDR2 SFDVKD. The CDR3, as DNA: TGTGCCACCAGTGACCCACGCTTGGGGTTCTACGAGCAGTACTTC. The encoded protein is CATSDPRLGFYEQYF.

The chain carries TRBV23-1 and TRBJ2-2; 8 nucleotides line up with TRBD2. Being an ORF, TRBV23-1 has a function that is uncertain. The V gene end was trimmed by 4 bases and the J gene end by 5 bases; junction bases not matched to a gene: 9. This CDR3 region has 16 residues. The CDR3 loop is CASSPGERESTGELFF. The DNA of the CDR3 is TGCGCCAGCAGTCCTGGGGAGCGGGAGTCAACCGGGGAGCTGTTTTTT.

This chain joins TRBV9 and TRBJ2-1, with TRBD2 matching over 13 bases. Unmatched junction bases numbered 0, after V lost 3 bases and J lost 3 bases. CDR3 length: 15 amino acids. Germline CDR1 SGDLS, CDR2 YYNGEE. CDR3 sequence: CASSGLAGGYNEQFF. The CDR3 DNA reads TGTGCCAGCAGCGGACTAGCGGGGGGCTACAATGAGCAGTTCTTC.

This clonotype was seen at least ten times. The rearrangement links TRBV5-1 to TRBJ2-7; TRBD1 matches 8 bases. The CDR3 is made up of 13 amino acids. V shed 4 bases, J shed 5 bases, and the junction held 5 bases outside the gene matches. The germline gives CDR1 SGHRS, CDR2 YFSETQ. The CDR3 nucleotides read TGCGCCAGCAGCCTACGGACAGGGAACGAGCAGTACTTC. Its protein product is CASSLRTGNEQYF.

With respect to this clonotype: A read error may produce the germline difference seen at one junction end. J is TRBJ2-7 and V is TRBV4-1; 7 bases fit TRBD1. The CDR3 runs 13 residues. In germline, CDR1 is MGHRA, CDR2 YSYEKL. The CDR3 bases are TGCTCCAGCAGCCGGGACAGAACCTACGAGCAGTACTTC. It yields the protein CSSSRDRTYEQYF.

This clonotype was found a few times. The genes are TRBV5-1 and TRBJ1-1; D is ambiguous. With 0 bases removed from V and 2 bases from J, the gap between germline ends came to 11 bases. This CDR3 is 15 amino acids long. Germline loops: CDR1 SGHRS, CDR2 YFSETQ. The CDR3 region has the DNA TGCGCCAGCAGCTTGGCTCGCTCGATTAACACTGAAGCTTTCTTT. Translated: CASSLARSINTEAFF.

This clonotype came up a few times. This rearrangement joins TRBV2 to TRBJ2-3; perhaps TRBD2 as D (6 bases). V lost 2 bases and J 4 bases, leaving 10 bases between the germline ends. The CDR3 spans 14 residues. Per germline, CDR1 SNHLY and CDR2 FYNNEI. DNA for the CDR3: TGTGCCAGCAGTGAATGGCGGGGCTCAGATACGCAGTATTTT. This sequence encodes CASSEWRGSDTQYF.

Points on this clonotype: A read error may produce the germline difference seen at one junction end. The J gene is TRBJ2-3, the V gene TRBV5-1, with D possibly being TRBD2 (5 bases). Germline CDR1 is SGHRS and CDR2 is YFSETQ. This CDR3 has 17 residues. This CDR3 is CASNLVPAGDSTDTQYF. The CDR3 bases are TGCGCCAGCAACTTGGTACCCGCGGGCGATAGCACAGATACGCAGTATTTT.

The CDR3 loop reads CATSRISGRASGSYEQYF. DNA of the CDR3: TGTGCCACCAGCAGAATTAGCGGGAGGGCCTCGGGTTCCTACGAGCAGTACTTC. The chain recombines TRBV15 with TRBJ2-7, with 11 positions matching TRBD2. The length of the CDR3 is 18 residues. Trimming removed 2 bases from V and 1 base from J; junction bases left unmatched: 10. Germline-derived CDR1 and CDR2 are LNHNV and YYDKDF (reference sequence).

Only a few counts were recorded for this clonotype. The genes are TRBV12-3 or TRBV12-4 and TRBJ1-1; D not certain. Trimming removed 2 bases from V and 3 bases from J, with 19 bases in between. This CDR3 has 17 amino acids. CDR3 in amino acids: CASSLFPGKGLHTEAFF. The CDR3 DNA reads as TGTGCCAGCAGTTTATTCCCCGGGAAGGGTCTCCACACTGAAGCTTTCTTT.

The gene calls are TRBV7-6 and TRBJ2-5; no clear D gene. CDR3 length equals 13 residues. V was pared by 2 bases and J by 5 bases, with 9 bases between. Germline CDR1 reads SGHVS; CDR2 reads FNYEAQ. The CDR3 coding sequence is TGTGCCAGCAGCTTATATCCTCACGAGACCCAGTACTTC. Translating it yields CASSLYPHETQYF.